These 8 T cell receptor beta chains share one sample of origin, sequenced in a study of cytomegalovirus exposure and HLA in healthy donors. Profiling relied on immunoSEQ multiplex PCR, and the TCRdb table lists in-frame clones only, not all of them. The data show some 330,000 clones, around 86% seen once. The sample comprised PBMCs. These receptors all stem from a woman between 18 and 29 years old in good health and CMV-seronegative.

The V call is TRBV27, the J call TRBJ1-1; D gene uncertain. Looked up from germline, CDR1 is MNHEY and CDR2 is SMNVEV (reference sequence). V lost 5 bases and J lost 1, with 11 bases in between. The CDR3 is 14 amino acids. For the CDR3, the DNA is TGTGCCAGCAGTCTAATAGGCGGGAACACTGAAGCTTTCTTT. The encoded protein is CASSLIGGNTEAFF.

A single count supports this clone. The J gene is TRBJ2-7, the V gene TRBV7-2; weak D call: TRBD1 (5 bases). Germline CDR1 reads SGHTA; CDR2 reads FQGNSA. CDR3 size: 16 residues. The V and J ends lost 4 bases and 0 bases respectively, with 16 bases between them. The CDR3, as DNA: TGTGCCAGCAGCTCTTTCCCTACAGGTTCCTCCTACGAGCAGTACTTC. Its protein product is CASSSFPTGSSYEQYF.

This sequence joins TRBV27 and TRBJ2-7; 12 bases agree with TRBD2. This CDR3 contains 19 residues. CDR1 is MNHEY, CDR2 SMNVEV, per germline (reference sequence). Trimming removed 3 bases from V and 3 bases from J; junction bases left unmatched: 15. The CDR3 DNA reads as TGTGCCAGCAGTTTTTGGACACAACCTAGCGGGAGGGGCTACTACGAGCAGTACTTC. Its translation: CASSFWTQPSGRGYYEQYF.

This rearrangement joins TRBV21-1 to TRBJ2-2; the D call of TRBD2 is as the table states it, not checked on the DNA. TRBV21-1 constitutes a pseudogene. The CDR3 has 18 amino acids. CDR3 sequence reads: CASSKAHQCRENTGELFF. The CDR3 DNA reads as TGTGCCAGCAGCAAAGCGCATCAATGTCGGGAGAACACCGGGGAGCTGTTTTTT.

V and J are TRBV7-9 and TRBJ1-1; TRBD1 agrees at 8 bases. This CDR3 comprises 14 residues. With 4 bases clipped from V and 1 base from J, the junction kept 2 bases outside the gene matches. CDR1 is SEHNR, CDR2 FQNEAQ, per germline (reference sequence). The CDR3 here is CASSYRGKNTEAFF. CDR3 DNA sequence: TGTGCCAGCAGCTACAGGGGGAAGAACACTGAAGCTTTCTTT.

The V and J genes are TRBV9 and TRBJ2-1; D gene unclear. Germline values: CDR1 SGDLS, CDR2 YYNGEE. V dropped 0 bases and J dropped 9 bases, with 10 bases sitting between them. CDR3 length: 13 residues. CDR3 DNA sequence: TGTGCCAGCAGCGTAGGGGCCACCCCTGAGCAGTTCTTC. This gives the protein CASSVGATPEQFF.

The chain employs TRBV9 and TRBJ1-3, with 9 bases lining up with TRBD1. The CDR3 has 17 residues. The germline V gene has CDR1 SGDLS and CDR2 YYNGEE. Trimming took 2 bases from V and 1 from J; bases not matched to a gene: 7. DNA of the CDR3: TGTGCCAGCAGCGTTTGGGGGACAGGGTCTTCTGGAAACACCATATATTTT. As protein: CASSVWGTGSSGNTIYF.

The rearrangement joins TRBV14 to TRBJ2-7, with D possibly matching TRBD1 (5 bases). Trimming shortened V by 5 bases and J by 1 base, and 15 bases separated the two germline ends. CDR3 length: 15 residues. Germline V lookup: CDR1 SGHDN, CDR2 FVKESK. This CDR3 reads CASSARDSISYEQYF. Here the CDR3 DNA reads TGTGCCAGCAGCGCCAGGGATTCCATTTCCTACGAGCAGTACTTC.